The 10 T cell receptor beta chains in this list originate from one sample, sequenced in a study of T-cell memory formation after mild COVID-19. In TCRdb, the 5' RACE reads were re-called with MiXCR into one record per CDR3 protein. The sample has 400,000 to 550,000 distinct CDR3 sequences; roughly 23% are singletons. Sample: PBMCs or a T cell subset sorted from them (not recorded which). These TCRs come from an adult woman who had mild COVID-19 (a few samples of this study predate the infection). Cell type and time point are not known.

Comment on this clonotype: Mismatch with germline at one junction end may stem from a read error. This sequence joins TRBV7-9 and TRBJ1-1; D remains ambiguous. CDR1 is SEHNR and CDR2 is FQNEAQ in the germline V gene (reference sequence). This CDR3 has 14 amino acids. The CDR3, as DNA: TGTGCCAGCAGCCCGGAGGGCATTCTCACTGGAGCTTTCTTT. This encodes CASSPEGILTGAFF.

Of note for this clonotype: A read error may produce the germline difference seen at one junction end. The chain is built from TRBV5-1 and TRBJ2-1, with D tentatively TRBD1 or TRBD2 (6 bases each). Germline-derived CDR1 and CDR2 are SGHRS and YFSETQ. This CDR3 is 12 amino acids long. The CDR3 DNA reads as TGCGCCACCCGAGGAAGTGGGGGGCTCGCGGTCTTC. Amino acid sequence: CATRGSGGLAVF.

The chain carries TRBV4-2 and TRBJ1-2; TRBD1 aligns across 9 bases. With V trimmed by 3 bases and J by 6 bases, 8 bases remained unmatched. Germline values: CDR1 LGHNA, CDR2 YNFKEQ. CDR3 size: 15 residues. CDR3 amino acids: CASSQERGTGHGYTF. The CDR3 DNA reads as TGTGCCAGCAGCCAGGAGCGCGGGACAGGGCATGGCTACACCTTC.

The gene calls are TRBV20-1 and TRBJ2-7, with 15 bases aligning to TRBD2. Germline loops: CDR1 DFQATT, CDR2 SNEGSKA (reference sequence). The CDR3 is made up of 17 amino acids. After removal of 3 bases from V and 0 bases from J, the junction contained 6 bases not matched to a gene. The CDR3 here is CSASGGLAGGRSYEQYF. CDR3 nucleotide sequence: TGCAGTGCTAGCGGGGGACTAGCGGGGGGCCGCTCCTACGAGCAGTACTTC.

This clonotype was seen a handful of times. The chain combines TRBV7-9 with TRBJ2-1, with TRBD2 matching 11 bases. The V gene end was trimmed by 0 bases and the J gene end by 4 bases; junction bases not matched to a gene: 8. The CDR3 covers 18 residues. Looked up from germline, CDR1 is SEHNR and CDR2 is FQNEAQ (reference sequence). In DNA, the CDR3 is TGTGCCAGCAGCTTAGCAGGGGACGGGACTAGCGGTTACAATGAGCAGTTCTTC. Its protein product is CASSLAGDGTSGYNEQFF.

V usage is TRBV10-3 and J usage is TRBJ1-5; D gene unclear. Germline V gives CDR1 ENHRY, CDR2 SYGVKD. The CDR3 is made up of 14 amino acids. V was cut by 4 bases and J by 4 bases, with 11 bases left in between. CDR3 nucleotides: TGTGCCATCAGTGGCTCAGGCCTTAATCAGCCCCAGCATTTT. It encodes CAISGSGLNQPQHF.

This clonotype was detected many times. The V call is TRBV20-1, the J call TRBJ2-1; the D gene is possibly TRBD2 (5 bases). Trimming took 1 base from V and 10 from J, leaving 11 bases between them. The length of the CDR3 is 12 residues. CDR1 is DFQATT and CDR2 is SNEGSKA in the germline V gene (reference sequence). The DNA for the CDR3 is TGCAGTGCTAGAGTTGGTTGGGAGGAGCAGTTCTTC. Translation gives CSARVGWEEQFF.

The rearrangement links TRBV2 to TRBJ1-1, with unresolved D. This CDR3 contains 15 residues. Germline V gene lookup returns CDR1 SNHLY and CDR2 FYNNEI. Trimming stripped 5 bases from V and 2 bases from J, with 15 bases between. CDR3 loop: CASSTRPGLNTEAFF. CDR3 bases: TGTGCCAGCAGTACCCGTCCGGGCCTCAACACTGAAGCTTTCTTT.

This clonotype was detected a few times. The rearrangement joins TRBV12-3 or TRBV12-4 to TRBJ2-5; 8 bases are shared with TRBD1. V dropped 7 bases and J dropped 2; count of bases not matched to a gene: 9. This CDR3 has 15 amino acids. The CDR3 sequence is CASKLRQGLQETQYF. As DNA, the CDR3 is TGTGCCAGCAAACTTAGACAGGGGCTTCAAGAGACCCAGTACTTC.

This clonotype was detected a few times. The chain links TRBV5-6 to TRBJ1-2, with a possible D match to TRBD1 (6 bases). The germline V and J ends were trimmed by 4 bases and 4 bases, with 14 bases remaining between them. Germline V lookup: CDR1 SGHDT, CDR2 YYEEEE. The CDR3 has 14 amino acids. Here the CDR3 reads CASSQEVRGYGYTF. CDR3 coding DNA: TGTGCCAGCAGCCAGGAGGTCAGGGGCTATGGCTACACCTTC.